The source of this TCR beta chain is a study of T cell responses to AZD1222 COVID-19 vaccine. Study observations and caveats: Donors were chiefly white British, with a greater number of females, and clonal diversity was perhaps underestimated. A reported finding is that nearly half of spike-specific TCRs target unmutated variant regions.

The CDR3 is 17 residues long. V lost 0 bases and J lost 7; bases outside the gene matches: 14. CDR1 is GTSNPN, CDR2 SVGIG, per germline (reference sequence). This clone has just one count. Its antigen is not identified. Sequencing used immunoSEQ multiplex PCR; TCRdb keeps in-frame clones, though not all of them. The sample has over 120,000 clones, approximately 92% seen once; the top ten hold approximately 1.5%. The sequences come from peripheral blood, collected on day 0 of AZD1222 vaccination. The chain has TRBV30 and TRBJ1-2; 10 bases are a match to TRBD1. This clonotype was sampled from an adult in good health. The CDR3 reads CAWSVLRDRGRRGGYTF. Here the CDR3 DNA reads TGTGCCTGGAGTGTACTCAGAGACAGGGGGCGTCGTGGTGGCTACACCTTC.